A single sample is the source of the 9 T cell receptor beta chains below, sequenced in a study of identical twins. TCRdb re-derived calls from the 5' RACE reads in MiXCR, one entry per CDR3 protein. The repertoire includes around 530,000 distinct CDR3 sequences, over 12% of them detected once, and 0.44% sits in the top ten. The data also belong to a second study, concerning yellow fever vaccine responses in identical twins.

The specimen sequenced was CD4+ T cells sorted from blood. Receptors were obtained from a woman younger than 30 in good health.

The sample holds a few counts of this clonotype. This chain connects TRBV3-1 to TRBJ2-1; no definite D call. V lost 1 base to trimming and J lost 10 bases, with 14 bases between them. This CDR3 comprises 14 residues. The germline gives CDR1 LGHDT, CDR2 YNNKEL (reference sequence). Written as DNA, the CDR3 is TGTGCCAGCAGCCAAGGAGTACCGGAATGGGAGCAGTTCTTC. Amino acid sequence: CASSQGVPEWEQFF.

This chain links TRBV6-6 with TRBJ2-5, with 8 nucleotides matching TRBD2. The trim removed 4 bases at V and 2 bases at J, leaving 12 bases unmatched. Germline CDR1 MNHNY, CDR2 SVGAGI (reference sequence). This CDR3 comprises 17 residues. The CDR3: CASSSPELAGRQETQYF. The DNA for the CDR3 is TGTGCCAGCAGTTCCCCCGAATTAGCGGGACGACAAGAGACCCAGTACTTC.

This clonotype has just a few counts. V usage is TRBV19 and J usage is TRBJ2-6; TRBD2 agrees at 7 bases. Germline V lookup: CDR1 LNHDA, CDR2 SQIVND (reference sequence). Trimming took 6 bases from V and 2 from J; bases not matched to a gene: 10. CDR3 length: 17 residues. In DNA form, the CDR3 reads TGTGCCAGTAGCCGCGGGGAGGGAGTTGCTGGGGCCAACGTCCTGACTTTC. This encodes CASSRGEGVAGANVLTF.

Here the CDR3 reads CASSPSRIRATNEKLFF. In DNA form, the CDR3 reads TGTGCCAGCAGCCCCTCGAGGATTAGGGCAACTAATGAAAAACTGTTTTTT. The V and J genes are TRBV5-5 and TRBJ1-4; D is unresolved. Germline V gene sequence: CDR1 SGHKS, CDR2 YYEKEE (reference sequence). The germline V and J ends were trimmed by 4 bases and 0 bases, with 16 bases remaining between them. The CDR3 loop spans 17 amino acids.

This clonotype showed up just a few times. The gene calls are TRBV5-1 and TRBJ2-1; perhaps TRBD2 as D (6 bases). Germline CDR1 reads SGHRS; CDR2 reads YFSETQ. V lost 2 bases to trimming and J lost 4 bases, with 13 bases between them. This CDR3 region has 15 residues. DNA of the CDR3: TGCGCCAGCAGCTTAGGCGGGAATGGGTACAATGAGCAGTTCTTC. Translating it yields CASSLGGNGYNEQFF. The whole variable domain, filled in from reference TRBV5-1 and TRBJ2-1, reads KAGVTQTPRYLIKTRGQQVTLSCSPISGHRSVSWYQQTPGQGLQFLFEYFSETQRNKGNFPGRFSGRQFSNSRSEMNVSTLELGDSALYLCASSLGGNGYNEQFFGPGTRLTVL.

This clonotype was detected ten times or more. The chain carries TRBV12-3 or TRBV12-4 and TRBJ2-1, with TRBD1 matching 10 bases. V trimming: 7 bases; J trimming: 5 bases; junction bases outside the gene matches: 8. The CDR3 is made up of 15 amino acids. CDR3 region: CASKLGTGENNEQFF. CDR3 in DNA: TGTGCCAGCAAACTAGGGACAGGGGAAAACAATGAGCAGTTCTTC.

Many counts were recorded for this clonotype. The chain is built from TRBV2 and TRBJ2-3; 8 bases line up with TRBD1. The germline V gene encodes CDR1 SNHLY and CDR2 FYNNEI. Unmatched junction bases numbered 7, after V lost 5 bases and J lost 3 bases. The CDR3 has 15 amino acids. The CDR3 nucleotides are TGTGCCAGCAGTAAAGGACAGGGTAGAACAGATACGCAGTATTTT. Translated: CASSKGQGRTDTQYF.

The J gene is TRBJ1-5, the V gene TRBV3-1; D not resolved. The V gene's germline CDR1 is LGHDT and CDR2 YNNKEL (reference sequence). Trimming stripped 8 bases from V and 4 bases from J, with 12 bases between. CDR3 size: 13 residues. In nucleotides, the CDR3 is TGTGCCAGCCAAGCTGGGGTTAATCAGCCCCAGCATTTT. Its translation is CASQAGVNQPQHF.

V gene TRBV18 combines with J gene TRBJ2-1; D remains ambiguous. In germline, CDR1 is KGHSH, CDR2 LQKENI. The CDR3 loop spans 13 amino acids. V dropped 3 bases and J dropped 5 bases, with 8 bases sitting between them. The CDR3 is CASSPLGHNEQFF. Written as DNA, the CDR3 is TGTGCCAGCTCACCCCTGGGCCACAATGAGCAGTTCTTC.